The present entry profiles one T cell receptor (beta chain) with its context. Its antigen is unknown. The data derive from a study of cytomegalovirus exposure and HLA in healthy donors. Overall study results and limits: A previous analysis found most TCR beta V segments productive roughly 87% or roughly 30% of the time.

The donors gave bone marrow, and they were healthy. The V end lost 2 bases, the J end lost 7 bases, and 10 bases lay between the germline ends. Germline V lookup: CDR1 SGDLS, CDR2 YYNGEE. The CDR3 is 13 residues long. 13 Jbeta primers and 60 Vbeta primers were used for the PCR. The table came from immunoSEQ multiplex PCR; TCRdb's copy has only in-frame clones and leaves some out. The sample shows under 200,000 clones, 60% to 80% of them seen only once. What was sequenced was PBMCs. The sequence derives from a man aged 18 to 30 in good health and CMV-seropositive. This rearrangement joins TRBV9 to TRBJ1-5, with a possible D match to TRBD1 (5 bases). As DNA, the CDR3 is TGTGCCAGCAGCGTCGGGGGTGAGCAGCCCCAGCATTTT. Residues: CASSVGGEQPQHF. The variable domain in full, with the rest retrieved from reference TRBV9 and TRBJ1-5, is DSGVTQTPKHLITATGQRVTLRCSPRSGDLSVYWYQQSLDQGLQFLIQYYNGEERAKGNILERFSAQQFPDLHSELNLSSLELGDSALYFCASSVGGEQPQHFGDGTRLSIL.